This is a list of T cell receptor beta chains from one sample in a study of T cell responses to AZD1222 COVID-19 vaccine. Sequencing used immunoSEQ multiplex PCR; TCRdb keeps in-frame clones, though not all of them. The sample has about 110,000 clones, 94% seen once. The sample was peripheral blood, taken 28 days after the second AZD1222 dose. All receptors come from an adult who received the AZD1222 COVID-19 vaccine. CDR3s include the opening cysteine and the closing phenylalanine or tryptophan. A D gene is named only where the DNA matches it firmly. Expanded clones are given a class, and other clones once, few, many or no size at all.

>NA|TRBD1|TRBV10-2|TRBJ1-2
CATYPTGIGALANYGYTF
TGCGCCACCTATCCGACAGGGATTGGGGCCCTCGCTAACTATGGCTACACCTTC
>NA|TRBD1|TRBV5-4|TRBJ1-2
CASSPSQTGFFGYTF
TGTGCCAGCAGCCCCTCTCAGACAGGGTTTTTTGGCTACACCTTC
>NA|TRBD1|TRBV30|TRBJ1-4
CAWSWDRGNEKLFF
TGTGCCTGGAGTTGGGACAGGGGAAATGAAAAACTGTTTTTT
>NA|NA|TRBV2|TRBJ2-3
CASAGTYDTDTQYF
TGTGCCAGCGCAGGGACTTACGACACAGATACGCAGTATTTT
>NA|TRBD1|TRBV25-1|TRBJ2-7
CASSGGTVTSYEQYF
TGTGCCAGCAGTGGAGGGACAGTTACATCCTACGAGCAGTACTTC
>NA|NA|TRBV10-3|TRBJ1-2
CAISDLSGSSYTF
TGTGCCATCAGTGACTTGTCCGGGAGTAGCTACACCTTC
>NA|NA|TRBV11-2|TRBJ1-1
CASSFAPLAEAFF
TGTGCCAGCAGCTTCGCCCCTTTGGCTGAAGCTTTCTTT
>NA|TRBD1|TRBV12-3/TRBV12-4|TRBJ1-2
CASSMTGTAGYTF
TGTGCCAGCAGTATGACAGGGACGGCTGGCTACACCTTC
>once|TRBD1|TRBV5-4|TRBJ1-5
CASSVKGTENQPQHF
TGTGCCAGCAGCGTCAAAGGGACAGAAAATCAGCCCCAGCATTTT
>once|NA|TRBV7-6|TRBJ2-1
CASSLAEGGSYNEQFF
TGTGCCAGCAGCTTAGCAGAGGGGGGGTCCTACAATGAGCAGTTCTTC
>NA|NA|TRBV15|TRBJ1-1
CATTGQTGKAFF
TGTGCCACGACCGGACAGACGGGTAAAGCTTTCTTT
>NA|NA|TRBV6-1|TRBJ1-1
CASSERLGYAFF
TGTGCCAGCAGTGAACGATTAGGATATGCTTTCTTT
>NA|NA|TRBV3-1/TRBV3-2|TRBJ1-2
CASSQKITRVGPSKTNYGYTF
TGTGCCAGCAGCCAAAAAATAACGAGGGTTGGTCCCTCTAAAACTAACTATGGCTACACCTTC
>NA|NA|TRBV19|TRBJ1-5
CASSPETNQPQHF
TGTGCCAGTAGTCCCGAGACAAATCAGCCCCAGCATTTT
>NA|TRBD2|TRBV15|TRBJ2-5
CATSRGVGGETQYF
TGTGCCACCAGCAGAGGGGTCGGGGGGGAGACCCAGTACTTC
>NA|TRBD2|TRBV19|TRBJ2-3
CASSLGGISTDTQYF
TGTGCCAGTAGTTTGGGAGGGATTAGCACAGATACGCAGTATTTT
>NA|TRBD2|TRBV5-1|TRBJ2-1
CASSPLSSGSQSYNEQFF
TGCGCCAGCAGCCCCCTCTCTAGCGGGAGCCAGTCCTACAATGAGCAGTTCTTC
>NA|NA|TRBV19|TRBJ1-4
CASSDQDQGEKLFF
TGTGCCAGTAGCGACCAAGACCAAGGGGAAAAACTGTTTTTT
>NA|NA|TRBV5-1|TRBJ1-2
CASSPGLGAQGRTF
TGCGCCAGCAGCCCTGGCCTAGGAGCGCAGGGTCGCACCTTC
>once|NA|TRBV5-4|TRBJ1-1
CASSLSSGYSEAFF
TGTGCCAGCAGCTTGTCTTCAGGGTACTCTGAAGCTTTCTTT
>NA|NA|TRBV19|TRBJ2-1
CASSDSWGDEQFF
TGTGCCAGTAGTGATAGTTGGGGTGATGAGCAGTTCTTC
>NA|TRBD1|TRBV19|TRBJ2-2
CASKGTANTGELFF
TGTGCCAGTAAGGGGACAGCAAACACCGGGGAGCTGTTTTTT
>NA|NA|TRBV5-4|TRBJ1-2
CASSLVQEPNYGYTF
TGTGCCAGCAGCTTGGTGCAGGAGCCTAACTATGGCTACACCTTC
>NA|NA|TRBV24-1|TRBJ2-3
CATSDPGGSADTQYF
TGTGCCACCAGTGATCCGGGCGGTAGCGCAGATACGCAGTATTTT
>NA|TRBD1|TRBV7-9|TRBJ2-3
CASSLAGQGSTDTQYF
TGTGCCAGCAGCTTAGCTGGACAGGGGAGCACAGATACGCAGTATTTT
>NA|NA|TRBV29-1|TRBJ1-2
CSASARRGGGYTF
TGCAGCGCTTCAGCCCGGCGCGGTGGAGGCTACACCTTC
>NA|NA|TRBV6-5|TRBJ1-3
CASADGNTIYF
TGTGCCAGCGCCGACGGAAACACCATATATTTT
>NA|NA|TRBV6-6|TRBJ1-3
CASTGHSSGNTIYF
TGTGCCAGCACCGGGCATAGCTCTGGAAACACCATATATTTT
>NA|NA|TRBV7-9|TRBJ1-1
CASSLQRRTTEAFF
TGTGCCAGCAGCTTACAACGCAGGACCACTGAAGCTTTCTTT
>NA|NA|TRBV6-1|TRBJ2-2
CASSEGTDTGELFF
TGTGCCAGCAGTGAAGGAACAGACACCGGGGAGCTGTTTTTT
>NA|NA|TRBV5-4|TRBJ1-5
CASSLGGAYNQPQHF
TGTGCCAGCAGCTTGGGGGGCGCCTACAATCAGCCCCAGCATTTT
>NA|NA|TRBV5-6|TRBJ1-2
CASSLAGWGHDYGYTF
TGTGCCAGCAGCTTGGCCGGCTGGGGGCATGACTATGGCTACACCTTC
>NA|TRBD2|TRBV29-1|TRBJ2-2
CSVEGLTSGNPGELFF
TGCAGCGTTGAAGGTTTGACTAGCGGGAACCCCGGGGAGCTGTTTTTT
>NA|NA|TRBV30|TRBJ1-1
CAWNIVSASEAFF
TGTGCCTGGAACATAGTTTCAGCTTCGGAAGCTTTCTTT
>NA|NA|TRBV5-1|TRBJ1-3
CASRQQDSGNTIYF
TGCGCCAGCAGGCAACAGGACTCTGGAAACACCATATATTTT
>NA|NA|TRBV5-1|TRBJ1-1
CASSSVDYSEAFF
TGCGCCAGCAGCTCTGTCGACTATTCTGAAGCTTTCTTT
>NA|NA|TRBV30|TRBJ1-5
CAWRLQGVGQPQHF
TGTGCCTGGAGACTACAGGGAGTAGGTCAGCCCCAGCATTTT
>NA|NA|TRBV27|TRBJ1-1
CASSLSVLAEAFF
TGTGCCAGCAGTTTAAGCGTGTTGGCTGAAGCTTTCTTT
>NA|NA|TRBV3-1/TRBV3-2|TRBJ1-1
CASSQGTGTEAFF
TGTGCCAGCAGCCAAGGCACAGGGACTGAAGCTTTCTTT
>once|TRBD1|TRBV10-3|TRBJ1-1
CAIGRGFELDTEAFF
TGTGCCATCGGCAGGGGGTTCGAGTTGGACACTGAAGCTTTCTTT
>NA|NA|TRBV21-1|TRBJ2-7
CASSRGGYEQYF
TGTGCCAGCAGCCGGGGGGGCTACGAGCAGTACTTC
>NA|NA|TRBV11-3|TRBJ2-5
CASSFGMAETQYF
TGTGCCAGCAGCTTTGGAATGGCCGAGACCCAGTACTTC